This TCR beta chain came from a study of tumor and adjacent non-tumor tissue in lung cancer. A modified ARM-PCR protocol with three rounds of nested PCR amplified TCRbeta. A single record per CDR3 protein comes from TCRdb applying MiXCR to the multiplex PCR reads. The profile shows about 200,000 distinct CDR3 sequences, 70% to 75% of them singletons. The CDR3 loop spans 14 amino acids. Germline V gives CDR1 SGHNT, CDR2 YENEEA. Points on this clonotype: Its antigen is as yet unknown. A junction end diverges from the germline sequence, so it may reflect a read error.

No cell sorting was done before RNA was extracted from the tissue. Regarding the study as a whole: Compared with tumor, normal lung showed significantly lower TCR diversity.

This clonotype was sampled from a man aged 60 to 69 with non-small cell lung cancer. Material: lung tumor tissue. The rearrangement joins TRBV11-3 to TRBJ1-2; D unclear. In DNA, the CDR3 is TGCGCCAGTTGCTTAGCCGGACCCCCCTCTGGCTACACCTTC. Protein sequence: CASCLAGPPSGYTF.